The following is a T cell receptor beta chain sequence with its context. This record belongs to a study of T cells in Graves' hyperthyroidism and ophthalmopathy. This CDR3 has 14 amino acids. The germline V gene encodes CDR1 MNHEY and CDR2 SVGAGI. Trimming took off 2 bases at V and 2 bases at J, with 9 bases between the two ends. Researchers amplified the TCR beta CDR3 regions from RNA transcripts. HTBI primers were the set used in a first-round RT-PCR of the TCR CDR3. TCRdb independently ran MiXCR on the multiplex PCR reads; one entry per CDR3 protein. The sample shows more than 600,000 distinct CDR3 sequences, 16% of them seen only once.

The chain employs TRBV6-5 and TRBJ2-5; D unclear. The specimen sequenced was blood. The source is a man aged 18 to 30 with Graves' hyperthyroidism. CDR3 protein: CASSYISGQETQYF. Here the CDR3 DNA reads TGTGCCAGCAGTTACATTTCGGGTCAAGAGACCCAGTACTTC.